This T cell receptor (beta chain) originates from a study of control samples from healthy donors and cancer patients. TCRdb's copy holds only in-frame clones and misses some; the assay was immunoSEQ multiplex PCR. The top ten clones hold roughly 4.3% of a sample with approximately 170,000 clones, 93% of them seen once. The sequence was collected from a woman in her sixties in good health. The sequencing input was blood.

Here the CDR3 reads CASSFSDRLPNEQFF. The DNA for the CDR3 is TGCGCCAGCAGCTTCTCCGACAGGTTGCCCAATGAGCAGTTCTTC. This chain connects TRBV5-1 to TRBJ2-1; D perhaps matches TRBD1 (6 bases). CDR1 and CDR2 from the germline V gene are SGHRS and YFSETQ. The CDR3 covers 15 residues. The germline V and J ends were trimmed by 2 bases and 6 bases, with 15 bases remaining between them.